These T cell receptor beta chains were read from a single sample in a study of identical twins. TCRdb re-called the 5' RACE reads through MiXCR, storing one row per CDR3 protein. The data contain roughly 720,000 distinct CDR3 sequences, 18% of them singletons. These data also featured in a second study, about T cells expressing NK-cell markers.

The sample comprised PBMCs. These receptors all come from a young woman in good health. Both conserved end residues are part of each CDR3. A D gene is named only where the DNA matches it firmly. The size field is filled for only some rows; it gives once, few, many or a size class.

v_gene,j_gene,abundance,d_gene,CDR3nt,CDR3aa
TRBV24-1,TRBJ2-1,-,-,TGTGCCACCAGTGATTCAAGGAGCTCCTACAATGAGCAGTTCTTC,CATSDSRSSYNEQFF
TRBV3-1,TRBJ1-6,-,-,TGTGCCAGCCAGACGGGGGGCTTCAATTCACCCCTCCACTTT,CASQTGGFNSPLHF
TRBV7-9,TRBJ2-7,-,TRBD1,TGTGCCAGCAGGTTTGATCGGGACAGGGGTTACGAGCAGTACTTC,CASRFDRDRGYEQYF
TRBV15,TRBJ2-3,-,TRBD2,TGTGCCACCAGCAGACCTACTAGCGGGAGCAGAGATACGCAGTATTTT,CATSRPTSGSRDTQYF
TRBV5-1,TRBJ2-7,-,-,TGCGCCAGCAGCCGTGAGACAGGATCCTACGAGCAGTACTTC,CASSRETGSYEQYF
TRBV13,TRBJ1-1,-,-,TGTGCCAGCAGCACCCTCAGACAGGAAGCTTTCTTT,CASSTLRQEAFF
TRBV20-1,TRBJ2-1,-,TRBD2,TGCAGTGCTAGAGGTTCGGCTAGCGGGAGGGAAAACAATGAGCAGTTCTTC,CSARGSASGRENNEQFF
TRBV5-6,TRBJ2-3,few,TRBD2,TGTGCCAGCAGCCAGCCGGAAGGACTAGCCGAGCAGTATTTT,CASSQPEGLAEQYF
TRBV29-1,TRBJ2-7,few,-,TGCAGTGTTCTGGCAGGCTCATCCTACGAGCAGTACTTC,CSVLAGSSYEQYF
TRBV18,TRBJ2-3,-,-,TGTGCCAGCTCACCGCTACAGGCAGATACGCAGTATTTT,CASSPLQADTQYF
TRBV19,TRBJ2-1,-,TRBD2,TGTGCCGCCGGGACTAGCGGCTACAATGAGCAGTTCTTC,CAAGTSGYNEQFF
TRBV12-3/TRBV12-4,TRBJ2-7,few,TRBD1,TGTGCCAGCAGTTTAGCGACAGGGGTCAAGTCAGTCGAGCAGTACTTC,CASSLATGVKSVEQYF
TRBV10-3,TRBJ1-1,few,-,TGTGCCATCGCAGCGAGCACTGAAGCTTTCTTT,CAIAASTEAFF
TRBV5-1,TRBJ2-2,-,TRBD1,TGCGCCAGCAGTAGCCTTGGACAGGGTGGAACCGGGGAGCTGTTTTTT,CASSSLGQGGTGELFF
TRBV6-1,TRBJ2-5,many,TRBD1,TGTGCCAGCAGCCGTGGACAGGACCAAGAGACCCAGTACTTC,CASSRGQDQETQYF
TRBV20-1,TRBJ2-3,-,TRBD2,TGCAGTGCTGCGACTAGCGGCACAGATACGCAGTATTTT,CSAATSGTDTQYF
TRBV5-1,TRBJ2-1,few,TRBD2,TGCGCCAGCAGCCCCCTACTAGCGGGGTCCTACAATGAGCAGTTCTTC,CASSPLLAGSYNEQFF
TRBV29-1,TRBJ2-1,few,TRBD1,TGCAGCGTTCAACGTGGACAGGGTGAAAATGAGCAGTTCTTC,CSVQRGQGENEQFF
TRBV9,TRBJ2-2,-,-,TGTGCCAGCAGCGTAGGGGACCACACCGGGGAGCTGTTTTTT,CASSVGDHTGELFF
TRBV29-1,TRBJ2-7,-,-,TGCAGCGTTCCGGGGGCGGTGGACGCCTACGAGCAGTACTTC,CSVPGAVDAYEQYF
TRBV6-1,TRBJ2-1,few,-,TGTGCCAGCAGTGAAGCGCTTCAAAGGGGAGAGCAGTTCTTC,CASSEALQRGEQFF
TRBV5-1,TRBJ2-5,-,TRBD2,TGCGCCAGCAGCTCGACTAGCGCTCAAGAGACCCAGTACTTC,CASSSTSAQETQYF
TRBV9,TRBJ2-2,-,-,TGTGCCAGCAGCGTAGACCACACCGGGGAGCTGTTTTTT,CASSVDHTGELFF
TRBV6-2/TRBV6-3,TRBJ2-1,few,-,TGTGCCAGCAGCCCCCTAGCGACTGAGCAGTTCTTC,CASSPLATEQFF
TRBV9,TRBJ1-1,-,TRBD1,TGTGCCAGCGGGCCTTTTCCGGGACAGGGGAGCCGAAAGAACACTGAAGCTTTCTTT,CASGPFPGQGSRKNTEAFF
TRBV6-6,TRBJ2-3,-,TRBD1,TGTGCCAGCTGGGGGACAGGGCCAGATACGCAGTATTTT,CASWGTGPDTQYF
TRBV7-6,TRBJ2-3,-,-,TGTGCCAGCAGCGACCGGGACTCCATCGGGCCGTATTTT,CASSDRDSIGPYF
TRBV11-2,TRBJ2-1,-,TRBD2,TGTGCCAGCAGCTTAAAGGGGGCTAGCGGGACCTTGTCCAATGAGCAGTTCTTC,CASSLKGASGTLSNEQFF
TRBV7-2,TRBJ2-3,many,-,TGTGCCAGCAGTCCGGGCGGAGATACGCAGTATTTT,CASSPGGDTQYF
TRBV5-6,TRBJ2-3,-,TRBD2,TGTGCCAGCGGGGGGGGATCCGTTACGCAGTATTTT,CASGGGSVTQYF
TRBV3-1,TRBJ2-7,few,-,TGTGCCAGCAGCCCGACATGGGGCGAGCAGTACTTC,CASSPTWGEQYF
TRBV3-1,TRBJ2-7,many,TRBD1,TGTGCCAGCAGCCCACTCTCAGGGGGCTACGAGCAGTACTTC,CASSPLSGGYEQYF
TRBV9,TRBJ2-7,-,-,TGTGCCAGCAGCGTTCGGGAAGACAGCTCCTACGAGCAGTACTTC,CASSVREDSSYEQYF
TRBV7-2,TRBJ1-3,few,-,TGTGCCAGCAGCTGGGACGCGTGGGCCTCTGGAAACACCATATATTTT,CASSWDAWASGNTIYF
TRBV5-1,TRBJ2-1,-,-,TGCGCCAGCACCCCCCTGGGGGGGCCCAACAATGAGCAGTTCTTC,CASTPLGGPNNEQFF
TRBV6-5,TRBJ2-3,-,-,TGTGCCAGCAGTTATCCCGGAGCCCCAGATACGCAGTATTTT,CASSYPGAPDTQYF
TRBV7-6,TRBJ2-1,few,-,TGTGCCAGCAGCTTAGAGGGACAAGGCTCACTAGCGACCTACAATGAGCAGTTCTTC,CASSLEGQGSLATYNEQFF
TRBV7-2,TRBJ2-1,-,TRBD2,TGTGCAGAGGGTAGCGGGAGACCCGGCTCCTACAATGAGCAGTTCTTC,CAEGSGRPGSYNEQFF
TRBV20-1,TRBJ2-1,-,TRBD2,TGCAGTGTTCCCTATGTAGCGGGGGGCGTCAATGAGCAGTTCTTC,CSVPYVAGGVNEQFF
TRBV5-1,TRBJ2-3,few,-,TGCGCCAGCAGCGCTCAACCGGGACTCACCACAGATACGCAGTATTTT,CASSAQPGLTTDTQYF
TRBV7-9,TRBJ2-1,few,-,TGTGCCAGCAGTTCCATTGGAGGAGATTCCTACAATGAGCAGTTCTTC,CASSSIGGDSYNEQFF
TRBV11-2,TRBJ1-1,-,-,TGTGCCACCGGTTCAGGGTTGAGCACTGAAGCTTTCTTT,CATGSGLSTEAFF
TRBV15,TRBJ2-3,-,-,TGTGCCACCAGCAGCGGGGGCCCAGATACGCAGTATTTT,CATSSGGPDTQYF
TRBV5-1,TRBJ1-1,few,TRBD1,TGCGCCAGCAGCTGGCAGGGGGACACTGAAGCTTTCTTT,CASSWQGDTEAFF
TRBV18,TRBJ1-2,-,TRBD1,TGTGCCAGCTCACCAGCCAGGGGGCTAAACTATGGCTACACCTTC,CASSPARGLNYGYTF
TRBV3-1,TRBJ2-2,-,TRBD1,TGTGCCAGCAGATACAGGGGAACCGGGGAGCTGTTTTTT,CASRYRGTGELFF
TRBV10-3,TRBJ2-7,-,-,TGTGCCATCAGTGAGGCGGAGATTAGCTCCTACGAGCAGTACTTC,CAISEAEISSYEQYF
TRBV11-1,TRBJ2-3,-,TRBD2,TGTGCCAGCAGCCTAGGTTTAAGCGGGGGGCCGGAGAACACAGATACGCAGTATTTT,CASSLGLSGGPENTDTQYF
TRBV7-2,TRBJ2-2,few,TRBD1,TGTGCCAGCAGCTTCACAGGGGGCCACGGGGAGCTGTTTTTT,CASSFTGGHGELFF
TRBV20-1,TRBJ2-2,-,-,TGCAGTGCCCCCTCTAGCACCGGGGAGCTGTTTTTT,CSAPSSTGELFF
TRBV10-2,TRBJ2-7,-,-,TGCGCCAGCAAAGCAGGCCACGAGCAGTACTTC,CASKAGHEQYF
TRBV5-6,TRBJ2-3,many,-,TGTGCCAGCAGCTTTTGGTCCCGGGCGGATACGCAGTATTTT,CASSFWSRADTQYF
TRBV4-3,TRBJ2-1,-,TRBD2,TGCGCCAGCAGCCAAGAGCCTAGCGGGAGCTCCTACAATGAGCAGTTCTTC,CASSQEPSGSSYNEQFF